This T cell receptor (beta chain) originates from a study of CD8+CD57+ T cells in acquired aplastic anemia. Investigators profiled TCR beta VDJ and CDR3 from genomic DNA template. TCRdb redid the calling of the reads with MiXCR, one entry per CDR3 protein. The sample records 250,000 or so distinct CDR3 sequences, around 43% being singletons. Only patients with CD8+CD57+ cell expansion on flow cytometry were chosen for sequencing. The CDR3 runs to 12 residues. Trimming shortened V by 7 bases and J by 5 bases, and 11 bases separated the two germline ends. Per the germline V gene, CDR1 is SEHNR and CDR2 is FQNEAQ (reference sequence). This clonotype was detected many times.

What was sequenced was sorted CD4+, CD8+, or CD8+CD57+ T cells (not recorded which) from PBMCs. The TCR comes from a human donor with aplastic anemia. This sequence joins TRBV7-9 and TRBJ1-1; D remains unclear. CDR3: CASKGESTEAFF. The CDR3 bases are TGTGCCAGCAAAGGAGAAAGTACTGAAGCTTTCTTT. The complete variable domain, with remaining parts taken from reference TRBV7-9 and TRBJ1-1, reads DTGVSQNPRHKITKRGQNVTFRCDPISEHNRLYWYRQTLGQGPEFLTYFQNEAQLEKSRLLSDRFSAERPKGSFSTLEIQRTEQGDSAMYLCASKGESTEAFFGQGTRLTVV.